These 18 T cell receptor beta chains came from one sample sequenced in a study of OX40 agonist ivuxolimab in advanced cancers. Libraries were prepared by immunoSEQ multiplex PCR; TCRdb keeps only in-frame clonotypes and omits some of them. The sample records 80,000 or so clones, approximately 85% being singletons. Sequenced here: CD4+ or CD8+ T cells sorted from blood, sampled in a trial of the OX40 agonist ivuxolimab. Receptors were obtained from an adult with an advanced solid tumor such as melanoma, head and neck, liver or kidney cancer.

CDR3 nucleotide sequence: TGTGCCACCAGCAGAGAAGGGACAGGATCGAACTATGGCTACACCTTC. The encoded protein is CATSREGTGSNYGYTF. This chain links TRBV15 with TRBJ1-2, with 8 nucleotides matching TRBD1. Losses at the gene ends were 0 bases for V and 2 bases for J; bases not matched to a gene: 5. The CDR3 sequence is 16 residues long. The V gene's germline CDR1 is LNHNV and CDR2 YYDKDF (reference sequence).

The rearrangement links TRBV6-1 to TRBJ1-1; D may be TRBD1 (5 bases). Trimming pared 6 bases from V and 10 bases from J, leaving 15 bases between. CDR3 length: 12 residues. CDR1 is MNHNS and CDR2 is SASEGT in the germline V gene. CDR3 DNA: TGTGCCAGCAGGCCCCGGGGCCTCCTAGCTTTCTTT. Encoded protein: CASRPRGLLAFF.

Concerning this clone: Different DNA sequences within this sample yield the same CDR3. The chain joins TRBV7-2 to TRBJ2-7; D remains ambiguous. Deletions cut 5 bases from V and 5 bases from J, with 7 bases between. CDR3 length: 11 residues. CDR1 and CDR2 from the germline V gene are SGHTA and FQGNSA. The CDR3 is CASSLYHEQYF. The DNA for the CDR3 is TGTGCCAGCAGCCTATACCACGAGCAGTACTTC.

This clone was seen just once. V usage is TRBV20-1 and J usage is TRBJ2-7; D possibly corresponds to TRBD1 (5 bases). V lost 4 bases and J lost 6, with 7 bases in between. The germline V gene has CDR1 DFQATT and CDR2 SNEGSKA (reference sequence). The CDR3 consists of 10 residues. This CDR3 reads CSANRGEQYF. In nucleotides, the CDR3 is TGCAGTGCTAATAGGGGCGAGCAGTACTTC.

The genes are TRBV5-1 and TRBJ2-5; 8 nucleotides line up with TRBD1. Germline CDR1 and CDR2: SGHRS and YFSETQ. With 0 bases clipped from V and 10 bases from J, the junction kept 8 bases outside the gene matches. The CDR3 contains 14 residues. CDR3 loop: CASSLAGQGLLQYF. Written as DNA, the CDR3 is TGCGCCAGCAGCTTGGCCGGACAGGGTCTACTCCAGTACTTC.

The V call is TRBV18, the J call TRBJ2-5; no clear D gene. CDR1 is KGHSH and CDR2 is LQKENI in the germline V gene. CDR3 length: 14 residues. With 2 bases removed from V and 3 bases from J, the gap between germline ends came to 10 bases. CDR3 sequence (DNA): TGTGCCAGCTCACCAGTTTCAGAAAAAGAGACCCAGTACTTC. Translation: CASSPVSEKETQYF. Filled out from reference TRBV18 and TRBJ2-5, the complete variable domain reads NAGVMQNPRHLVRRRGQEARLRCSPMKGHSHVYWYRQLPEEGLKFMVYLQKENIIDESGMPKERFSAEFPKEGPSILRIQQVVRGDSAAYFCASSPVSEKETQYFGPGTRLLVL.

The chain carries TRBV7-3 and TRBJ2-3; tentatively, D is TRBD1 (5 bases). Germline V gives CDR1 SGHTA, CDR2 FQGTGA. The CDR3 has 15 residues. V was shortened by 0 bases and J by 2 bases, with 9 bases between the two germline ends. The CDR3 DNA reads TGTGCCAGCAGCTTAACTTACAGGTTCACAGATACGCAGTATTTT. Encoded protein: CASSLTYRFTDTQYF.

This chain joins TRBV2 and TRBJ2-2, with 9 nucleotides matching TRBD1. This CDR3 is built from 13 residues. CDR1 is SNHLY, CDR2 FYNNEI, per germline. CDR3 DNA: TGTGCTTCGGACAGGGGAAGTAACGGGGAGCTGTTTTTT. Translating gives CASDRGSNGELFF.

This clone came up a few times. This rearrangement joins TRBV5-1 to TRBJ1-2, with D possibly being TRBD1 (6 bases). The ends were cut back, 0 bases at V and 6 bases at J, with 15 bases in the middle. This CDR3 spans 15 amino acids. Germline-derived CDR1 and CDR2 are SGHRS and YFSETQ. The CDR3 bases are TGCGCCAGCAGCTTGGGCGATCGGGGGGCCCATGGCTACACCTTC. Translated: CASSLGDRGAHGYTF.

The J gene is TRBJ2-7, the V gene TRBV28; 14 nucleotides align to TRBD2. With 5 bases clipped from V and 4 bases from J, the junction kept 7 bases outside the gene matches. The V gene's germline CDR1 is MDHEN and CDR2 SYDVKM. CDR3 length: 16 amino acids. The chain's CDR3 is CASSPGTSGSGYEQYF. CDR3 DNA sequence: TGTGCCAGCAGTCCAGGGACTAGCGGGAGTGGTTACGAGCAGTACTTC.

This chain links TRBV6-1 with TRBJ2-2; a weak D match, TRBD2 (5 bases). The V gene lost 6 bases and the J gene lost 3 bases, with 11 bases spanning the gap. Per germline, CDR1 MNHNS and CDR2 SASEGT. This CDR3 has 14 residues. In DNA, the CDR3 is TGTGCCAGCAGGAGAGGGTCGGACACCGGGGAGCTGTTTTTT. Its translation: CASRRGSDTGELFF.

The chain combines TRBV5-1 with TRBJ1-5; 7 nucleotides match TRBD1. CDR3 length equals 15 residues. With 0 bases clipped from V and 4 bases from J, the junction kept 4 bases outside the gene matches. Germline CDR1 is SGHRS and CDR2 is YFSETQ. CDR3 nucleotides: TGCGCCAGCAGCTTGGCCGGGACAGAAAATCAGCCCCAGCATTTT. Translating it yields CASSLAGTENQPQHF.

The table lists this clone with a count of one. This chain connects TRBV28 to TRBJ2-7; 11 nucleotides agree with TRBD2. The CDR3 is made up of 16 amino acids. Trimming took 5 bases from V and 1 from J; bases not matched to a gene: 7. Germline CDR1 MDHEN, CDR2 SYDVKM. The CDR3 here is CASSELGTSGSYEQYF. In nucleotides, the CDR3 is TGTGCCAGCAGTGAACTGGGGACTAGCGGATCCTACGAGCAGTACTTC. Using reference TRBV28 and TRBJ2-7 for the parts outside the CDR3, the full variable domain is DVKVTQSSRYLVKRTGEKVFLECVQDMDHENMFWYRQDPGLGLRLIYFSYDVKMKEKGDIPEGYSVSREKKERFSLILESASTNQTSMYLCASSELGTSGSYEQYFGPGTRLTVT.

This clone showed up just a few times. This chain links TRBV10-3 with TRBJ1-3; D might be TRBD1 (5 bases). There are 10 residues in the CDR3. Looked up from germline, CDR1 is ENHRY and CDR2 is SYGVKD. Between the trimmed V and J ends, which lost 8 bases and 8 bases, there was a span of 7 bases. CDR3 nucleotides: TGTGCCATCGGGGCATACACCATATATTTT. It is translated as CAIGAYTIYF.

The J gene is TRBJ2-5, the V gene TRBV27; tentatively, D is TRBD1 (6 bases). The DNA matches TRBJ2-7 better at its end, which makes the J call doubtful. CDR3 length equals 16 residues. CDR1 and CDR2 from the germline V gene are MNHEY and SMNVEV (reference sequence). CDR3 residues: CASSLLIWGRPYEQYF. For the CDR3, the DNA is TGTGCCAGCAGTTTACTTATATGGGGGCGCCCCTACGAGCAGTACTTC.

V and J are TRBV7-2 and TRBJ1-4, with a tentative D call TRBD1 (5 bases). The CDR3 runs 15 residues. Trimming cost V 7 bases and J 8 bases, with 20 bases left between them. Germline CDR1 and CDR2: SGHTA and FQGNSA. This CDR3 reads CASTFGGRAGEKLFF. The CDR3, as DNA: TGTGCCAGCACGTTCGGAGGCAGGGCTGGGGAAAAACTGTTTTTT.

This sequence joins TRBV4-3 and TRBJ1-5; TRBD1 aligns across 9 bases. Germline CDR1 reads LGHNA; CDR2 reads YSLEER. After removal of 4 bases from V and 4 bases from J, the junction contained 2 bases not matched to a gene. The CDR3 extends over 14 amino acids. CDR3 sequence reads: CASSPTGGNQPQHF. CDR3 coding DNA: TGCGCCAGCAGCCCGACAGGGGGGAATCAGCCCCAGCATTTT.

The rearrangement joins TRBV7-2 to TRBJ2-7; D remains ambiguous. The V end lost 5 bases, the J end lost 3 bases, and 8 bases lay between the germline ends. Germline CDR1 is SGHTA and CDR2 is FQGNSA. This CDR3 is 12 amino acids long. The DNA of the CDR3 is TGTGCCAGCAGCCCGACCGTCTACGAGCAGTACTTC. This sequence encodes CASSPTVYEQYF.